This entry lists 10 T cell receptor beta chains sequenced from one sample in a study of T cell changes during pregnancy in multiple sclerosis (dated by TCRdb to between 2017 and 2020). Libraries were prepared through the immunoSEQ multiplex PCR assay. Entries here come from immuneACCESS through TCRdb and include only in-frame sequences with V and J called. Some clones fail to appear in such tables; in the studies checked, an unresolved V gene covers under half of the shortfall, and the cause of the remainder is unknown. In all, the sample holds about 94,000 clones, and 85% to 95% of those were seen once. 0.99% of the sample is held by the ten biggest clonotypes. Sequenced here: peripheral blood, sampled after pregnancy. Receptor source: a female donor with multiple sclerosis, enrolled in a pregnancy study.

To note about this clone: The junction does not match germline at one end; this may be a read error. The chain links TRBV7-3 to TRBJ2-3, with D possibly being TRBD2 (5 bases). The CDR3 covers 15 residues. CDR1 is SGHTA, CDR2 FQGTGA, per germline. The CDR3 spells CAIPLRESRVRYAVF. In DNA, the CDR3 is TGTGCCATACCCTTAAGGGAGAGCCGCGTGAGATACGCAGTATTT.

The V call is TRBV6-1, the J call TRBJ1-1, with TRBD1 matching over 9 bases. The CDR3 sequence is 15 residues long. With 7 bases clipped from V and 3 bases from J, the junction kept 9 bases outside the gene matches. Germline CDR1 and CDR2: MNHNS and SASEGT. This chain's CDR3 is CASITLRTGDTEAFF. The CDR3 nucleotides read TGTGCCAGCATTACGTTAAGGACAGGGGACACTGAAGCTTTCTTT.

The chain joins TRBV4-2 to TRBJ1-5; no clear D gene. This CDR3 has 16 residues. Germline V gives CDR1 LGHNA, CDR2 YNFKEQ. The V gene lost 1 base and the J gene lost 2 bases, with 12 bases spanning the gap. As DNA, the CDR3 is TGTGCCAGCAGCCAAGCTGAGACTGGAGGCAATCAGCCCCAGCATTTT. Amino acid sequence: CASSQAETGGNQPQHF.

The rearrangement joins TRBV28 to TRBJ1-3; no clear D. The germline V gene encodes CDR1 MDHEN and CDR2 SYDVKM. V was trimmed by 3 bases and J by 0 bases, leaving 9 bases between them. The length of the CDR3 is 15 residues. This CDR3 reads CASSFNFFSGNTIYF. The CDR3 nucleotides read TGTGCCAGCAGTTTTAATTTCTTCTCTGGAAACACCATATATTTT.

This CDR3 is CASSPPRGQETQYF. CDR3 sequence (DNA): TGTGCCAGCAGCCCCCCTAGGGGCCAAGAGACCCAGTACTTC. The genes are TRBV28 and TRBJ2-5, with D possibly matching TRBD1 (5 bases). Trimming took off 6 bases at V and 1 base at J, with 12 bases between the two ends. The germline V gene encodes CDR1 MDHEN and CDR2 SYDVKM. The CDR3 spans 14 residues.

V is TRBV9 and J is TRBJ2-1; 7 nucleotides align to TRBD2. Germline values: CDR1 SGDLS, CDR2 YYNGEE. V gave up 7 bases and J gave up 7 bases; unmatched junction bases: 8. This CDR3 spans 13 amino acids. The CDR3 loop is CASGGGPRNEQFF. CDR3 bases: TGTGCCAGCGGGGGAGGGCCTAGGAATGAGCAGTTCTTC.

The chain uses TRBV28 and TRBJ1-2, with D possibly being TRBD1 (6 bases). Germline CDR1 and CDR2: MDHEN and SYDVKM. The CDR3 runs 16 residues. V lost 5 bases and J lost 2, with 18 bases in between. For the CDR3, the DNA is TGTGCCAGCAGTGCCTCTGAACAGGGTAGAAACTATGGCTACACCTTC. Protein: CASSASEQGRNYGYTF.

The V call is TRBV27, the J call TRBJ2-1; TRBD2 matches 8 bases. CDR1 and CDR2 from the germline V gene are MNHEY and SMNVEV (reference sequence). This CDR3 region has 14 residues. After removal of 7 bases from V and 8 bases from J, the junction contained 10 bases not matched to a gene. The CDR3, as DNA: TGTGCCAGCAAAAACGACCAACTAGCGGATGAGCAGTTCTTC. Translating gives CASKNDQLADEQFF.

This sequence joins TRBV6-1 and TRBJ1-2, with unresolved D. This CDR3 is built from 12 residues. V lost 7 bases and J lost 1, with 7 bases in between. The germline V gene encodes CDR1 MNHNS and CDR2 SASEGT. The CDR3 loop reads CASMSRNYGYTF. CDR3 nucleotides: TGTGCCAGCATGTCGCGTAACTATGGCTACACCTTC.

This chain joins TRBV4-1 and TRBJ2-5, with D possibly matching TRBD2 (6 bases). This CDR3 contains 12 residues. V dropped 8 bases and J dropped 3 bases, with 10 bases sitting between them. Per the germline V gene, CDR1 is MGHRA and CDR2 is YSYEKL. The CDR3 spells CASAGTEETQYF. The CDR3 DNA sequence: TGCGCCAGCGCCGGGACTGAAGAGACCCAGTACTTC.